This T cell receptor (beta chain) was retrieved from a study of T-cell memory formation after mild COVID-19 (dated by TCRdb to the early 2020s). For context, the study as a whole: TCR sequence clusters from the two donors were largely donor specific. In a couple of donors, T-cell clones that expanded and contracted after mild COVID-19 were tracked by sequencing TCRalpha and TCRbeta repertoires over time. Two young, previously healthy adult volunteers, one female and one male, were included in the cohort. The study at large found these results: Some responding clones were found in pre-infection memory, which suggests that pre-existing cross-reactive memory T cells took part in the SARS-CoV-2 response. Only a couple of mild cases were covered in the study, and larger cohorts including severe cases with pre-infection samples were considered necessary. From day 15 to 85, contracting clones showed balanced CD4/CD8 phenotypes, whereas a second wave of clones that expanded from day 15 to 37 leaned towards CD4+. SARS-CoV-2 specificity was not confirmed for the second-wave clones peaking on day 37. Contracting CD4+ clones appeared mostly in the CM and EM memory subsets, whereas CD8+ clones were enriched in EMRA.

As concerns this clonotype: What antigen it recognizes has not been identified. Base qualities are not recorded, but no much larger clone differs from it by a single base.

Including the terminal cysteine and phenylalanine, the CDR3 comprises 13 residues. Only the CDR3 part of the read is kept: 39 bases, read in frame from the first base. V was cut back by 3 bases and J by 3 bases, leaving a gap of 6 bases between them. Looking up the germline V gene (reference sequence) yields CDR1 MNHNY and CDR2 SVGAGI. Instrument used: Illumina NovaSeq 6000. Using 5'RACE with constant-segment primers, TCRalpha and TCRbeta cDNA libraries were constructed, with sample barcodes and unique molecular identifiers added in the process. Trizol reagent was used to extract RNA from every sample. Amplification of the libraries took two PCR steps, and the second step added a second sample barcode plus Illumina TruSeq adapters. Sequencing of the libraries was done on an Illumina NovaSeq, producing 2 x 150 bp paired-end reads. In the paper's pipeline: Demultiplexing of reads and collapsing into UMI-guided consensus sequences were performed with migec v1.2.7. With mixcr v2.1.11, UMI consensuses were aligned to TRA and TRB V and J templates and assembled into clonotypes. Clonotypes were classified as expanded or contracted when called significant by both edgeR and NoisET, with noise models trained on biological replicates. edgeR calls used a false discovery rate-adjusted p below 0.01 and a log2 fold-change threshold of 1. As an exploratory analysis of dynamics, max-normalized trajectories of the 1000 most abundant clonotypes were examined by PCA with hierarchical clustering. Separately sequenced CD4+ and CD8+ repertoires were used to assign a CD4 or CD8 phenotype to each responding clone. Through fastp at Q25 and MiXCR, TCRdb rebuilt clones from the public reads, retaining in-frame beta chains. Rows matching on CDR3 protein sequence are summarized as one entry with the most common DNA and genes. These V and J calls originate from TCRdb's pipeline instead of the authors' own analysis. The table for this sample lists 400,000 to 450,000 distinct CDR3 sequences; roughly 18% of them were counted only once. Of the sample, 20% to 25% is held by the ten largest clones.

Ficoll-Paque density gradient centrifugation was the method used to isolate PBMCs. Sequencing was carried out using PBMCs or a T cell subset sorted from them (not recorded which). The chain uses TRBV6-6 and TRBJ1-5; the D gene assignment is ambiguous. The sequence was obtained from a man between 18 and 35 years old who had mild COVID-19 (a few samples of this study predate the infection). The sample titles of this study are shuffled in the database, so cell type and time point are left out; the donor was told from shared clones. The nucleotide sequence is given as TGTGCCAGCAGTTATATCCACAATCAGCCCCAGCATTTT. It codes for CASSYIHNQPQHF.